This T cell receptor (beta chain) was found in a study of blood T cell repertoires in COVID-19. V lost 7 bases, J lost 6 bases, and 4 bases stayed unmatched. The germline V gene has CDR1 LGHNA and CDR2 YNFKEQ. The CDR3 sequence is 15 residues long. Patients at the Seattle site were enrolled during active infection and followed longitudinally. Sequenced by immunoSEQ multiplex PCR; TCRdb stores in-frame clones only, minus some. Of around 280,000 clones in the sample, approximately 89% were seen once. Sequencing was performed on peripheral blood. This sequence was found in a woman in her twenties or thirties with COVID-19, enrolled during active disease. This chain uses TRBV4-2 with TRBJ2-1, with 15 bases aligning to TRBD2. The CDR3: CASTRTSGGANEQFF. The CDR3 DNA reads TGTGCCAGCACGCGGACTAGCGGGGGGGCCAATGAGCAGTTCTTC.